The entry that follows covers one TCR beta chain sequence. The data stem from a study of blood T cell repertoires in COVID-19. On the study more broadly: There were acute and convalescent COVID-19 samples, and they came from the United States, Italy and Spain. The cDNA or gDNA used as material had been derived from T cells, B-cell-depleted T cells, or PBMCs.

Per the original methods: From reference gene primer amplification, estimates of nucleated cell counts were derived. Libraries were prepared by immunoSEQ multiplex PCR; TCRdb keeps only in-frame clonotypes and omits some of them. V, J and clone size were drawn from that table, and D and trimming were deduced from the DNA. The repertoire consists of approximately 350,000 clones, with 70% to 90% occurring once and the leading ten covering around 1.3%. The sequenced sample consisted of peripheral blood. This TCR came from a middle-aged man with acute or convalescent COVID-19.

The CDR3 nucleotides read TGTGCCAGCAGCGTAGGTGGGACAGCTTACCTATACTTC. Its translation: CASSVGGTAYLYF. The J gene is TRBJ2-7, the V gene TRBV9; TRBD1 matches at 7 bases. V lost 0 bases and J lost 13; bases outside the gene matches: 10. Germline-derived CDR1 and CDR2 are SGDLS and YYNGEE. The CDR3 length is 13 residues.